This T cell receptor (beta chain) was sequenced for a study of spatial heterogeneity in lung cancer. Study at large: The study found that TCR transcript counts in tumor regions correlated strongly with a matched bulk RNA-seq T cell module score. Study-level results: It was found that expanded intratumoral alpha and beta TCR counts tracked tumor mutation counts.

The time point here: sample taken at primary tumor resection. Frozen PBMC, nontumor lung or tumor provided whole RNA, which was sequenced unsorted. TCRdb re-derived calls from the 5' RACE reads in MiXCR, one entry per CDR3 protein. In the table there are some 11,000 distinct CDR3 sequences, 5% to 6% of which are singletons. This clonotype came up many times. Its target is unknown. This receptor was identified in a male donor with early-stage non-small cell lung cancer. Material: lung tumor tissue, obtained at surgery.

The CDR3 protein is CASSLLAGETGEQFF. The CDR3 nucleotides read TGTGCCAGCAGTTTACTAGCGGGAGAAACCGGCGAGCAGTTCTTC. The chain links TRBV28 to TRBJ2-1; 10 bases agree with TRBD2. This CDR3 has 15 amino acids. Germline CDR1 MDHEN, CDR2 SYDVKM. V lost 2 bases, J lost 10 bases, and 8 bases stayed unmatched.